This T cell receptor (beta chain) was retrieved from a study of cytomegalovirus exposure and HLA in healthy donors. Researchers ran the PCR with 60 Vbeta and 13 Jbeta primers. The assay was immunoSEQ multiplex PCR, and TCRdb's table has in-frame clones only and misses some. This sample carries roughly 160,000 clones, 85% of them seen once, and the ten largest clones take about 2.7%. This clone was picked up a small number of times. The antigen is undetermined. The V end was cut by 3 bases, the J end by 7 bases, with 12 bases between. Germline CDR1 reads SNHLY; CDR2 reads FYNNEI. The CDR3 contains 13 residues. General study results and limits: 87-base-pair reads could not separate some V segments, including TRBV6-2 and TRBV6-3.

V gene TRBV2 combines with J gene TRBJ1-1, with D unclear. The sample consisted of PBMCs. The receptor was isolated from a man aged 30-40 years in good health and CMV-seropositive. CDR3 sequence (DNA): TGTGCCAGCAGTGATGGGAGGGAAGGTGAAGCTTTCTTT. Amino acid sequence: CASSDGREGEAFF.